What follows are 4 T cell receptor beta chains derived from one specimen sequenced in a study of radiotherapy plus CTLA-4 blockade in lung cancer. Only in-frame clones appear in the TCRdb table, and some are missing; sequencing was by immunoSEQ multiplex PCR. The sample contains 65,000 to 95,000 clones, around nine tenths of which appear only once. The sequenced sample was peripheral blood, obtained from a patient treated with radiotherapy plus ipilimumab. These receptors came from a human donor with non-small cell lung cancer who had stable disease on radiotherapy plus ipilimumab.

This chain joins TRBV6-5 and TRBJ2-3; no firm D call. The germline V gene encodes CDR1 MNHEY and CDR2 SVGAGI. CDR3 length: 16 amino acids. Trimming took off 0 bases at V and 7 bases at J, with 17 bases between the two ends. Here the CDR3 DNA reads TGTGCCAGCAGTTACTCGATCGGCTCGCTTGCGCATACGCAGTATTTT. Its protein is CASSYSIGSLAHTQYF.

This chain uses TRBV19 with TRBJ2-7; D tentatively reads TRBD1 or TRBD2 (5 bases each). Trimming removed 7 bases from V and 0 bases from J, with 13 bases in between. The CDR3 is 14 residues long. CDR1 is LNHDA and CDR2 is SQIVND in the germline V gene (reference sequence). The CDR3 bases are TGTGCCAGTAACGCCCCAGGGACCTCCTACGAGCAGTACTTC. This sequence encodes CASNAPGTSYEQYF.

V and J are TRBV4-2 and TRBJ2-1; weak D call: TRBD1 (6 bases). Germline loops: CDR1 LGHNA, CDR2 YNFKEQ. V lost 1 base, J lost 5 bases, and 9 bases lay in between. The CDR3 is made up of 14 amino acids. This CDR3 is CASSQVTGNNEQFF. CDR3 nucleotide sequence: TGTGCCAGCAGCCAAGTCACAGGGAACAATGAGCAGTTCTTC.

The rearrangement joins TRBV28 to TRBJ1-1; D is ambiguous. Trimming removed 6 bases from V and 7 bases from J, with 18 bases in between. Per germline, CDR1 MDHEN and CDR2 SYDVKM. This CDR3 spans 14 amino acids. The CDR3 DNA reads TGTGCCAGCAGAGGATCCCCCCGGCGGGGTGAAGCTTTCTTT. It is translated as CASRGSPRRGEAFF.